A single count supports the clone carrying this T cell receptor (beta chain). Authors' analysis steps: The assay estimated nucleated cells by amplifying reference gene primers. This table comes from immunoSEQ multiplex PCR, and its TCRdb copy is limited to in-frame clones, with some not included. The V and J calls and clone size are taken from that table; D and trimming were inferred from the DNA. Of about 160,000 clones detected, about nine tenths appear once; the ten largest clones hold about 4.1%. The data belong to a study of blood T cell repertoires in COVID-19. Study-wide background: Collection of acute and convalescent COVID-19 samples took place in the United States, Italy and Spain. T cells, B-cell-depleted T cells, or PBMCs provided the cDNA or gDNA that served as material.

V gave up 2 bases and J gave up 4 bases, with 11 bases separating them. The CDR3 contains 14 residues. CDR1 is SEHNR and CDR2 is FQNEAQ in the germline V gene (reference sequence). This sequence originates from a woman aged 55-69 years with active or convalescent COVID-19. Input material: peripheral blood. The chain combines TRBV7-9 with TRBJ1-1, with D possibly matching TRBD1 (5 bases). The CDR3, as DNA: TGTGCCAGCAGCTTACAGGGTAGGAGCACTGAAGCTTTCTTT. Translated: CASSLQGRSTEAFF. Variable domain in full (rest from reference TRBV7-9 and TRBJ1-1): DTGVSQNPRHKITKRGQNVTFRCDPISEHNRLYWYRQTLGQGPEFLTYFQNEAQLEKSRLLSDRFSAERPKGSFSTLEIQRTEQGDSAMYLCASSLQGRSTEAFFGQGTRLTVV.